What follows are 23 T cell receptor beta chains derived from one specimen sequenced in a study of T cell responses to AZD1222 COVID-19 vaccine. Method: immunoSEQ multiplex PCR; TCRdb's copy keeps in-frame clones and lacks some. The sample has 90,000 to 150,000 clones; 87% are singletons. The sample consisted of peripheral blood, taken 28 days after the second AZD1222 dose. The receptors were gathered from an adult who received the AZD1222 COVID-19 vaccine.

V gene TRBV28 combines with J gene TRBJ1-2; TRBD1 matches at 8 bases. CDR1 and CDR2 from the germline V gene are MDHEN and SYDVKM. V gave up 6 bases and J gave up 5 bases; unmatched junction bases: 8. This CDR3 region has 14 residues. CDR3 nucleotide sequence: TGTGCCAGCAGACAGGGGGTCCTGAGGTATGGCTACACCTTC. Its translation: CASRQGVLRYGYTF.

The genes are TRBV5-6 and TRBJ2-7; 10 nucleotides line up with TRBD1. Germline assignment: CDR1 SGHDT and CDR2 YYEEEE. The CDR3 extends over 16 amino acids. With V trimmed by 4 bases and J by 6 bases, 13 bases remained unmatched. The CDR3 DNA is TGTGCCAGCAGCGGGACAGGGGACGGTCAAGGCGCCGAGCAGTACTTC. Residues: CASSGTGDGQGAEQYF.

The CDR3 reads CASSLDRDRTLANTGELFF. CDR3 coding DNA: TGCGCCAGCAGCTTGGACCGGGACAGGACCCTTGCGAACACCGGGGAGCTGTTTTTT. This chain joins TRBV5-1 and TRBJ2-2; TRBD1 matches at 8 bases. The CDR3 has 19 amino acids. Per germline, CDR1 SGHRS and CDR2 YFSETQ. Trimming at V came to 0 bases and at J to 0 bases, leaving 10 bases not matched to a gene.

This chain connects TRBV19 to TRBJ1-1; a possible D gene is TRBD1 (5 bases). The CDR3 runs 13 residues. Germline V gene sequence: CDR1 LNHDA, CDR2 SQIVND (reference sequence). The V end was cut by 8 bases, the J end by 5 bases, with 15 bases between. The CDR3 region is CASQPQGGTEAFF. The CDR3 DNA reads TGTGCCAGTCAACCGCAGGGAGGAACTGAAGCTTTCTTT.

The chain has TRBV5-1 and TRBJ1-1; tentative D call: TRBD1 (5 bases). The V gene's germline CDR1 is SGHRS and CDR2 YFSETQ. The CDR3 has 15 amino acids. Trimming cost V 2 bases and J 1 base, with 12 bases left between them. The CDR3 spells CASSFAQVKNTEAFF. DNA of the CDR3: TGCGCCAGCAGCTTTGCACAGGTGAAGAACACTGAAGCTTTCTTT. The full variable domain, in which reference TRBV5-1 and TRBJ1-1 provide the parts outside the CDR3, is KAGVTQTPRYLIKTRGQQVTLSCSPISGHRSVSWYQQTPGQGLQFLFEYFSETQRNKGNFPGRFSGRQFSNSRSEMNVSTLELGDSALYLCASSFAQVKNTEAFFGQGTRLTVV.

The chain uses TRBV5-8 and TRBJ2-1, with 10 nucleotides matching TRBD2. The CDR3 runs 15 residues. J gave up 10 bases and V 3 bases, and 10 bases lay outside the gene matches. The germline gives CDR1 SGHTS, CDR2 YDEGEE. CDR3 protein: CASSSGTSAKSEQFF. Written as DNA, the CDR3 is TGTGCCAGCAGCTCCGGGACTAGCGCGAAATCCGAGCAGTTCTTC.

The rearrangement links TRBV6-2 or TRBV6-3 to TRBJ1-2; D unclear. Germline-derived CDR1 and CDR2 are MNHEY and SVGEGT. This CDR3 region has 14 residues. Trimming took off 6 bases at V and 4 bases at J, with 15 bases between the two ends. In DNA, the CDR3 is TGTGCCAGCAGCCTCGACATATCTGGCTATGGCTACACCTTC. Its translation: CASSLDISGYGYTF.

Here the CDR3 reads CASSARTGWYGYTF. The CDR3 nucleotides are TGTGCCAGCAGCGCCAGGACAGGGTGGTATGGCTACACCTTC. The chain combines TRBV9 with TRBJ1-2, with 8 bases matching TRBD1. The CDR3 has 14 residues. J was trimmed by 5 bases and V by 3 bases; bases with no gene match: 6. Germline V gene lookup returns CDR1 SGDLS and CDR2 YYNGEE.

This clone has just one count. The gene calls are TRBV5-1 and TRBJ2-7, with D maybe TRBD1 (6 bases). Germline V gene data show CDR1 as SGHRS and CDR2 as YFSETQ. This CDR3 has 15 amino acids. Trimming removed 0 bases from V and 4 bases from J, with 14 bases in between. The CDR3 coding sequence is TGCGCCAGCAGCTTGGGGATTAACAGGGAATACGAGCAGTACTTC. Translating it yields CASSLGINREYEQYF.

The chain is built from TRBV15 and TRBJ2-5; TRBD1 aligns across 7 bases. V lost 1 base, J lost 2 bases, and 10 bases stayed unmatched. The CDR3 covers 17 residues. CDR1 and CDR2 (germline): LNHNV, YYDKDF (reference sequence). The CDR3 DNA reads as TGTGCCACCAGCAGAGCCGTCGGATGGACAGGACAAGAGACCCAGTACTTC. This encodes CATSRAVGWTGQETQYF. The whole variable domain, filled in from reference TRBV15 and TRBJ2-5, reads DAMVIQNPRYQVTQFGKPVTLSCSQTLNHNVMYWYQQKSSQAPKLLFHYYDKDFNNEADTPDNFQSRRPNTSFCFLDIRSPGLGDTAMYLCATSRAVGWTGQETQYFGPGTRLLVL.

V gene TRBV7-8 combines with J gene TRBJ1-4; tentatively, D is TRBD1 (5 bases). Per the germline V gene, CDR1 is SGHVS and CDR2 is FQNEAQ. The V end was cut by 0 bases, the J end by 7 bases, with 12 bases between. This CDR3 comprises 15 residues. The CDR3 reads CASSLAGAGGEKLFF. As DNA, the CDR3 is TGTGCCAGCAGCTTAGCAGGGGCCGGGGGTGAAAAACTGTTTTTT. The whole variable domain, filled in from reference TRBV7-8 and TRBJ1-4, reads GAGVSQSPRYKVAKRGQDVALRCDPISGHVSLFWYQQALGQGPEFLTYFQNEAQLDKSGLPSDRFFAERPEGSVSTLKIQRTQQEDSAVYLCASSLAGAGGEKLFFGSGTQLSVL.

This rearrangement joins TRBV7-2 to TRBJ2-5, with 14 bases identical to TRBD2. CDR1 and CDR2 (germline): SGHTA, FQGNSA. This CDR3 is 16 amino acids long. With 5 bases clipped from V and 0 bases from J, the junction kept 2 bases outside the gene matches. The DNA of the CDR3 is TGTGCCAGCAGCAGACTAGCGGGGGGGAACCAAGAGACCCAGTACTTC. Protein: CASSRLAGGNQETQYF.

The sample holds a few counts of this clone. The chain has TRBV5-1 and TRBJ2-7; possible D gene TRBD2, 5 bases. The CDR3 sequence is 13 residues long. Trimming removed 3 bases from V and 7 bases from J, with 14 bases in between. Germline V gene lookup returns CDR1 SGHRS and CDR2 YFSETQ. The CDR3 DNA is TGCGCCAGCAGCTCTGTGGCCCCGGGGGAGCAGTACTTC. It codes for CASSSVAPGEQYF.

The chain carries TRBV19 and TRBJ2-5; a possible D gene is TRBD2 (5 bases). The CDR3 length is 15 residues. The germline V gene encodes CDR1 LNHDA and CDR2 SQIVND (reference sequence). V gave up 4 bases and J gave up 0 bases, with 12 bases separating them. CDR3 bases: TGTGCCAGTAGTAAGCACGGGGAATACCAAGAGACCCAGTACTTC. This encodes CASSKHGEYQETQYF.

The CDR3 reads CASRSTGTDTQYF. CDR3 coding DNA: TGTGCCAGCAGGTCGACTGGCACAGATACGCAGTATTTT. The chain carries TRBV7-9 and TRBJ2-3; D remains unclear. The CDR3 runs to 13 residues. Per germline, CDR1 SEHNR and CDR2 FQNEAQ (reference sequence). Trimming took 6 bases from V and 1 from J, leaving 8 bases between them.

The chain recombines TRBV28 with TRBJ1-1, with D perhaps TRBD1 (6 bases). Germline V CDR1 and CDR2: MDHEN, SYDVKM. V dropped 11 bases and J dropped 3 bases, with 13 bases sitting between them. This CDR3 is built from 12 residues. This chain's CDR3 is CASHRVDTEAFF. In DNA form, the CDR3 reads TGTGCCTCCCACAGGGTCGACACTGAAGCTTTCTTT.

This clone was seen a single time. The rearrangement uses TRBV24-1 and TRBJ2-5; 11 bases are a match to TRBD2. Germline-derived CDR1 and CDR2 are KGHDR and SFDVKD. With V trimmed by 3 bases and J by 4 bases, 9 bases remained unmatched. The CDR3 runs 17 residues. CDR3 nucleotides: TGTGCCACCAGTGATCAAATTAGCGGGGGGGCAGGAGAGACCCAGTACTTC. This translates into CATSDQISGGAGETQYF.

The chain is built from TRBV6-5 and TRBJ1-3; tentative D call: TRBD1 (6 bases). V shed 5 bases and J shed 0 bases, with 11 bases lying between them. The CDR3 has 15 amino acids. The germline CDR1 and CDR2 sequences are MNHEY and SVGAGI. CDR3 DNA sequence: TGTGCCAGCAGTCAGGACAGATACTCTGGAAACACCATATATTTT. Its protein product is CASSQDRYSGNTIYF.

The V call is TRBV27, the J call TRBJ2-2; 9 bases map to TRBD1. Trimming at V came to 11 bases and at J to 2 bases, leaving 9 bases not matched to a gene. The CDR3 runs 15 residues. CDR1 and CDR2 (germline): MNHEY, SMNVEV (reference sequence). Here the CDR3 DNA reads TGTGCCTCCGGGCGGGACAGGGCCAACACCGGGGAGCTGTTTTTT. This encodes CASGRDRANTGELFF.

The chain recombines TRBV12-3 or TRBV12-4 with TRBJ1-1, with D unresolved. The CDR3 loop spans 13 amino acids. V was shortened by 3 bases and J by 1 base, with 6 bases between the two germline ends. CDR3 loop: CASSFGPNTEAFF. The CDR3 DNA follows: TGTGCCAGCAGTTTTGGCCCGAACACTGAAGCTTTCTTT.

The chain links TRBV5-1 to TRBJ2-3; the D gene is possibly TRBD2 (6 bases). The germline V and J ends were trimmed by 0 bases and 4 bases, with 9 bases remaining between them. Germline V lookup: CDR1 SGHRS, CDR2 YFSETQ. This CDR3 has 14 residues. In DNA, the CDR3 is TGCGCCAGCAGCTTGGTGGGGGGACCAGATACGCAGTATTTT. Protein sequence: CASSLVGGPDTQYF.

The CDR3 region has the DNA TGCAGCGTTACAACAGGGGGGAACACTGAAGCTTTCTTT. Its translation is CSVTTGGNTEAFF. The chain links TRBV29-1 to TRBJ1-1; 8 bases agree with TRBD1. The V segment lost 5 bases and the J segment 1 base; nucleotides outside the gene matches: 3. The CDR3 runs 13 residues. Per the germline V gene, CDR1 is SQVTM and CDR2 is ANQGSEA.

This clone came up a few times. This CDR3 reads CASQRNRDSNQPQHF. CDR3 in DNA: TGTGCCAGCCAACGAAACAGGGATAGCAATCAGCCCCAGCATTTT. The chain is built from TRBV6-5 and TRBJ1-5; maybe TRBD1 (6 bases). CDR1 MNHEY and CDR2 SVGAGI come from the germline V gene. Trimming took 8 bases from V and 0 from J, leaving 14 bases between them. There are 15 residues in the CDR3.